This T cell receptor beta chain was identified in a study of cytomegalovirus exposure and HLA in healthy donors. This CDR3 spans 15 amino acids. V lost 6 bases and J lost 3; bases outside the gene matches: 8. Germline V gives CDR1 MNHEY, CDR2 SVGAGI. 13 Jbeta primers and 60 Vbeta primers were used for the PCR. Measured with immunoSEQ multiplex PCR; TCRdb has only the in-frame clones, and not every one. The sample yields approximately 130,000 clones, roughly four fifths seen once. The chain combines TRBV6-5 with TRBJ2-3; 8 bases are shared with TRBD2. The TCR comes from a female donor in good health and CMV-seropositive. Sequenced: PBMCs. The CDR3 loop reads CASSPNGGGTDTQYF. The CDR3 DNA reads TGTGCCAGCAGCCCTAACGGGGGGGGGACAGATACGCAGTATTTT.